Given below is one TCR beta chain in context. What it recognizes is unknown. Germline V gene lookup returns CDR1 MDHEN and CDR2 SYDVKM. CDR3 length: 13 residues. V was pared by 7 bases and J by 0 bases, with 7 bases between. TCRdb processed the reads anew with MiXCR; each CDR3 protein has one entry. This table has roughly 500,000 distinct CDR3 sequences, roughly a third appearing once. The record originates from a study of T cell repertoires in cytomegalovirus infection. Study overall: It was the public TCR beta signatures that indicated both CMV infection and matching HLA type. The study, taken as a whole, reports: Predominance within the ex vivo response was attributable to HLA-C-restricted CMV-specific TCR beta clonotypes.

The rearrangement links TRBV28 to TRBJ1-5; D gene unclear. This TCR derives from a human donor in good health (CMV status not recorded). Some clones in this sample may be carry-over from other donors' samples. The sample here was cultured PBMCs, taken from culture after CMV antigen stimulation. The CDR3 is CASNKDSNQPQHF. The CDR3 nucleotides are TGTGCCAGCAATAAAGATAGCAATCAGCCCCAGCATTTT.